The 15 T cell receptor beta chains below come from one sample, sequenced in a study of control samples from healthy donors and cancer patients. The protocol was immunoSEQ multiplex PCR, while the TCRdb copy is restricted to in-frame clones and leaves out a portion. The sample yields about 140,000 clones, 85% to 95% seen once. The sequencing input was blood. These TCRs come from a man aged 35-49 years in good health.

The chain employs TRBV5-1 and TRBJ2-5; the match to TRBD1 covers 8 bases. Germline trimming cut 4 bases from V and 1 base from J; bases unmatched to any gene: 3. Germline CDR1 SGHRS, CDR2 YFSETQ. The CDR3 length is 14 residues. The CDR3 region is CASSRGTGQETQYF. As DNA, the CDR3 is TGCGCCAGCAGCCGCGGGACAGGCCAAGAGACCCAGTACTTC.

This clone was seen only once. The chain joins TRBV28 to TRBJ2-1; maybe TRBD2 (6 bases). The V end was cut by 4 bases, the J end by 0 bases, with 13 bases between. This CDR3 region has 16 residues. CDR1 and CDR2 (germline): MDHEN, SYDVKM. The CDR3 region is CASSSTRGSSYNEQFF. The CDR3 nucleotides read TGTGCCAGCAGTTCCACGCGGGGATCCTCCTACAATGAGCAGTTCTTC.

This chain links TRBV10-3 with TRBJ2-3; TRBD2 matches at 7 bases. There are 14 residues in the CDR3. Germline lookup yields CDR1 ENHRY and CDR2 SYGVKD. With V trimmed by 6 bases and J by 9 bases, 12 bases remained unmatched. The CDR3 loop reads CAISGRWTRYTQYF. CDR3 in DNA: TGTGCCATCAGCGGACGATGGACTAGATACACGCAGTATTTT.

V gene TRBV27 combines with J gene TRBJ2-1; 13 bases are a match to TRBD2. Losses at the gene ends were 5 bases for V and 1 base for J; bases not matched to a gene: 5. The CDR3 totals 17 residues. Looked up from germline, CDR1 is MNHEY and CDR2 is SMNVEV (reference sequence). CDR3 DNA sequence: TGTGCCAGCAGTCCCCGGACTAGCGGGAGATCCTACAATGAGCAGTTCTTC. It specifies CASSPRTSGRSYNEQFF.

The chain is built from TRBV4-1 and TRBJ2-5; 14 positions agree with TRBD2. Per germline, CDR1 MGHRA and CDR2 YSYEKL. The CDR3 has 16 residues. J was trimmed by 4 bases and V by 4 bases; bases with no gene match: 5. CDR3 in DNA: TGCGCCAGCAGCCGAACGACTAGCGGGAGGGTAGAGACCCAGTACTTC. This codes for CASSRTTSGRVETQYF.

The rearrangement uses TRBV6-5 and TRBJ1-2, with 8 nucleotides matching TRBD1. The CDR3 extends over 13 amino acids. Germline CDR1 reads MNHEY; CDR2 reads SVGAGI. The trim removed 5 bases at V and 4 bases at J, leaving 3 bases unmatched. CDR3 residues: CASSRGQGYGYTF. In DNA, the CDR3 is TGTGCCAGCAGTCGAGGACAGGGCTATGGCTACACCTTC.

DNA of the CDR3: TGTGCCAGCAGTGAATGGGGAGGGAGGGCCCCCTACAATGAGCAGTTCTTC. Translated: CASSEWGGRAPYNEQFF. The V and J genes are TRBV25-1 and TRBJ2-1, with TRBD2 matching 7 bases. The CDR3 totals 17 residues. Germline CDR1 MGHDK, CDR2 SYGVNS. J gave up 2 bases and V 1 base, and 8 bases lay outside the gene matches.

The rearrangement uses TRBV5-1 and TRBJ2-4; the D is unclear. The CDR3 consists of 19 residues. From germline, CDR1 is SGHRS and CDR2 YFSETQ. V lost 4 bases and J lost 0, with 23 bases in between. The CDR3 spells CASSIEGLVGMLAKNIQYF. The DNA of the CDR3 is TGCGCCAGCAGCATCGAAGGGCTAGTCGGCATGCTAGCCAAAAACATTCAGTACTTC.

The chain recombines TRBV3-1 (or the pseudogene TRBV3-2) with TRBJ1-2, with 7 bases identical to TRBD1. V gave up 1 base and J gave up 3 bases; unmatched junction bases: 5. Germline lookup yields CDR1 LGHDT and CDR2 YNNKEL (reference sequence). This CDR3 is 15 amino acids long. For the CDR3, the DNA is TGTGCCAGCAGCCAAGCGACAGGGAAGGACTATGGCTACACCTTC. This gives the protein CASSQATGKDYGYTF.

The CDR3, as DNA: TGTGCCAGCAGCTTAAGGGGGGGCCCTACCTACGAGCAGTACTTC. Translation gives CASSLRGGPTYEQYF. The chain joins TRBV7-2 to TRBJ2-7; D is possibly TRBD2 (7 bases). The CDR3 sequence is 15 residues long. Trimming cost V 2 bases and J 2 bases, with 13 bases left between them. CDR1 and CDR2 from the germline V gene are SGHTA and FQGNSA.

The chain links TRBV7-9 to TRBJ2-2; possible D gene TRBD2, 5 bases. This CDR3 spans 12 amino acids. Germline CDR1 and CDR2: SEHNR and FQNEAQ (reference sequence). V lost 8 bases, J lost 4 bases, and 8 bases lay in between. The CDR3 loop is CASSEVTGELFF. CDR3 nucleotide sequence: TGTGCCAGCTCGGAGGTCACCGGGGAGCTGTTTTTT.

Details on this clone: Other DNA sequences within the sample encode an identical CDR3. The chain employs TRBV5-6 and TRBJ1-5; D gene ambiguous. The CDR3 spans 15 residues. V lost 1 base and J lost 0, with 8 bases in between. The germline CDR1 and CDR2 sequences are SGHDT and YYEEEE. Here the CDR3 reads CASSLTGDSNQPQHF. In DNA form, the CDR3 reads TGTGCCAGCAGCTTGACCGGGGATAGCAATCAGCCCCAGCATTTT.

CDR3 nucleotide sequence: TGTGCCAGCTCCCAAAGGTGGGAGCACCGACCCGGGGAGCTGTTTTTT. Encoded protein: CASSQRWEHRPGELFF. The genes are TRBV7-8 and TRBJ2-2; tentatively, D is TRBD2 (5 bases). Per the germline V gene, CDR1 is SGHVS and CDR2 is FQNEAQ. This CDR3 is built from 16 residues. V lost 8 bases to trimming and J lost 6 bases, with 22 bases between them.

The chain joins TRBV5-8 to TRBJ2-7; a possible D gene is TRBD1 (6 bases). CDR3 length equals 13 residues. Germline V gives CDR1 SGHTS, CDR2 YDEGEE. V was trimmed by 4 bases and J by 3 bases, leaving 11 bases between them. The CDR3 DNA follows: TGTGCCAGCAGCCAGGGACATCTCTACGAGCAGTACTTC. This encodes CASSQGHLYEQYF.

This rearrangement joins TRBV7-2 to TRBJ2-7; 9 bases are shared with TRBD2. V gave up 8 bases and J gave up 2 bases; unmatched junction bases: 7. In germline, CDR1 is SGHTA, CDR2 FQGNSA. This CDR3 has 14 residues. CDR3 in amino acids: CASAHSGGPYEQYF. The CDR3, as DNA: TGTGCCAGCGCCCACAGCGGGGGGCCCTACGAGCAGTACTTC.